Listed here are 2 T cell receptor beta chains from one sample, sequenced in a study of CD8+CD57+ T cells in acquired aplastic anemia. The TCR beta profiling, which covered VDJ combination and CDR3 sequence, was carried out using genomic DNA as the template. TCRdb ran MiXCR on the reads and lists one entry per CDR3 protein. This sample carries about 210,000 distinct CDR3 sequences, 30% to 40% of them seen once, and the ten largest clones take about 1.1%. The source material was sorted CD4+, CD8+, or CD8+CD57+ T cells (not recorded which) from PBMCs. Receptors were obtained from a human donor in good health, serving as a control.

The table lists this clonotype with many counts. The junction differs from germline at one of its ends, possibly a read error. The rearrangement joins TRBV2 to TRBJ2-1; 9 bases align to TRBD2. CDR3 length: 13 residues. Germline assignment: CDR1 SNHLY and CDR2 FYNNEI. The CDR3 DNA reads TGTGCCAGCAGTCAAGCAGAAAGCGGGAGGCTGTTCTTC. Translated, it gives CASSQAESGRLFF.

The chain employs TRBV15 and TRBJ2-7; TRBD2 aligns across 7 bases. The germline gives CDR1 LNHNV, CDR2 YYDKDF (reference sequence). V was pared by 1 base and J by 2 bases, with 2 bases of the junction left unmatched. The CDR3 length is 14 residues. The chain's CDR3 is CATSRAAGTYEQYF. The DNA of the CDR3 is TGTGCCACCAGCAGAGCAGCGGGGACCTACGAGCAGTACTTC.